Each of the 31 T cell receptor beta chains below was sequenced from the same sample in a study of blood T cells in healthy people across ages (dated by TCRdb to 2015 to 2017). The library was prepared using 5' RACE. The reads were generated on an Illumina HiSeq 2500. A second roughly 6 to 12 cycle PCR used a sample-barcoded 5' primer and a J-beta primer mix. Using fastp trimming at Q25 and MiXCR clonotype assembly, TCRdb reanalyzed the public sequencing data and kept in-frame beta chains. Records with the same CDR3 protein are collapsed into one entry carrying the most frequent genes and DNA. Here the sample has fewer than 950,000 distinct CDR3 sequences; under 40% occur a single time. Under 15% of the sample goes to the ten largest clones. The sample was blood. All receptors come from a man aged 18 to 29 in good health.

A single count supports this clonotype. In DNA, the CDR3 is TGTGCCAGCAGCCATATCTCTTCTGGCTACACCTTC. Encoded protein: CASSHISSGYTF. The chain couples TRBV6-5 to TRBJ1-2; no clear D. The CDR3 has 12 residues. Germline CDR1 and CDR2: MNHEY and SVGAGI. The ends were cut back, 6 bases at V and 7 bases at J, with 12 bases in the middle.

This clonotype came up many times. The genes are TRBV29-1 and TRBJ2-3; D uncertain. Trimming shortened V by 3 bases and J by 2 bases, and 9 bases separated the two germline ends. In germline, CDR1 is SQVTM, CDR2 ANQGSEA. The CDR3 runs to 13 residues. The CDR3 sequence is CSVEGRYTDTQYF. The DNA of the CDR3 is TGCAGCGTTGAGGGTCGTTACACAGATACGCAGTATTTT.

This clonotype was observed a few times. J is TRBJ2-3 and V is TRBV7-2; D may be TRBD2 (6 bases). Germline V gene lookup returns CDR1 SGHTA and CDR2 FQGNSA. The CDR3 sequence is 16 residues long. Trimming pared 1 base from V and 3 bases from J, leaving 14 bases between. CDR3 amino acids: CASSLVGGAVTDTQYF. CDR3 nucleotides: TGTGCCAGCAGCTTAGTCGGAGGGGCCGTTACAGATACGCAGTATTTT.

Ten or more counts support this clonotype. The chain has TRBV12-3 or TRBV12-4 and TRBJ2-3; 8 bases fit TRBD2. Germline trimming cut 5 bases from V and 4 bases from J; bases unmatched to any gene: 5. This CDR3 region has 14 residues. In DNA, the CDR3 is TGTGCCAGCAGTCTCCGGGAGGGGGCAGATACGCAGTATTTT. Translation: CASSLREGADTQYF.

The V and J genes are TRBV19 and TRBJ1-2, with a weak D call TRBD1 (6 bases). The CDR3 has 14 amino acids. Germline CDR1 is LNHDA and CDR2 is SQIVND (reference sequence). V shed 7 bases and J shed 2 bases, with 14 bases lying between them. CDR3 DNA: TGTGCCAGTACAAGATCGGACAGCAACTATGGCTACACCTTC. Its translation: CASTRSDSNYGYTF.

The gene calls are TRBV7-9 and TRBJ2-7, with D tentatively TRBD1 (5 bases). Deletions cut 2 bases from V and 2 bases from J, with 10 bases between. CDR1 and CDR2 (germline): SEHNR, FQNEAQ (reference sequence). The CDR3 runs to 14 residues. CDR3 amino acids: CASSLNRNAYEQYF. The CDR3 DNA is TGTGCCAGCAGCTTAAACAGGAATGCCTACGAGCAGTACTTC.

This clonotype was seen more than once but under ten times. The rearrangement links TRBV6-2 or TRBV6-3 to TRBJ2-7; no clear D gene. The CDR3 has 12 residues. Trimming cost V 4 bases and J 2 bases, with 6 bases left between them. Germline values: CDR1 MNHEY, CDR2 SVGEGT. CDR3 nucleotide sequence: TGTGCCAGCAGTTGGCAGGCCTACGAGCAGTACTTC. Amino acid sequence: CASSWQAYEQYF.

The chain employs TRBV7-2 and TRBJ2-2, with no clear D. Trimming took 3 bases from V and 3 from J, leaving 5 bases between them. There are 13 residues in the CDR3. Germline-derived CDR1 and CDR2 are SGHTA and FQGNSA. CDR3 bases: TGTGCCAGCAGCTTCCATTACACCGGGGAGCTGTTTTTT. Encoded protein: CASSFHYTGELFF.

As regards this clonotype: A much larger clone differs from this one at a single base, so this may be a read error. CDR3 nucleotide sequence: TGTGCCAGCAGATGGGGACCACCGAGCTCCTACAATGAGCAGTTCTTC. Protein sequence: CASRWGPPSSYNEQFF. The chain employs TRBV21-1 and TRBJ2-1; whether TRBD1, the table's D call, matches the DNA was not checked. TRBV21-1 is reported as a pseudogene. The CDR3 contains 16 residues.

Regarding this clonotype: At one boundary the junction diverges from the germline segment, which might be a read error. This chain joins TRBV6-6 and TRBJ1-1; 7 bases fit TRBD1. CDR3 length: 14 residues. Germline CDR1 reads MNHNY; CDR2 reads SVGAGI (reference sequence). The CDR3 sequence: CVSSSGTVNTEAFF. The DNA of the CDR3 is TGTGTCAGCAGTTCGGGGACAGTGAACACTGAAGCTTTCTTT.

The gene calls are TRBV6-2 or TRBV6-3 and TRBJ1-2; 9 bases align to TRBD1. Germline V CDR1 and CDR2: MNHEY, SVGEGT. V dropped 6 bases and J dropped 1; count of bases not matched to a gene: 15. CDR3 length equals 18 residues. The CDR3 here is CASRSGTGTVTINYGYTF. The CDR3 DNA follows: TGTGCCAGCAGATCCGGGACAGGGACCGTAACCATTAACTATGGCTACACCTTC.

The CDR3 region has the DNA TGTGCCAGCAGCCGAGGCCGTGGGTCCTACGAGCAGTACTTC. Translation gives CASSRGRGSYEQYF. V and J are TRBV7-6 and TRBJ2-7; D remains unclear. The length of the CDR3 is 14 residues. Trimming pared 5 bases from V and 1 base from J, leaving 12 bases between. Germline-derived CDR1 and CDR2 are SGHVS and FNYEAQ. The full variable domain, rest sourced from reference TRBV7-6 and TRBJ2-7, is GAGVSQSPRYKVTKRGQDVALRCDPISGHVSLYWYRQALGQGPEFLTYFNYEAQQDKSGLPNDRFSAERPEGSISTLTIQRTEQRDSAMYRCASSRGRGSYEQYFGPGTRLTVT.

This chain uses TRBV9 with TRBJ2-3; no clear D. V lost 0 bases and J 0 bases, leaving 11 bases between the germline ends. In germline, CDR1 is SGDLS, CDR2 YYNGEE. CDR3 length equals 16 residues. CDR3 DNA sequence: TGTGCCAGCAGCGTAGGAAGAACTTCTAGCACAGATACGCAGTATTTT. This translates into CASSVGRTSSTDTQYF.

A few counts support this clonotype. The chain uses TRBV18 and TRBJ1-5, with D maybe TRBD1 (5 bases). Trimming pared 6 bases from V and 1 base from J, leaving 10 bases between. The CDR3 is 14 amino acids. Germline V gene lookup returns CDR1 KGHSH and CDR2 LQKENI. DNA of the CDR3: TGTGCCAGCTCCAACCAGGGAAGCAATCAGCCCCAGCATTTT. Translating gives CASSNQGSNQPQHF.

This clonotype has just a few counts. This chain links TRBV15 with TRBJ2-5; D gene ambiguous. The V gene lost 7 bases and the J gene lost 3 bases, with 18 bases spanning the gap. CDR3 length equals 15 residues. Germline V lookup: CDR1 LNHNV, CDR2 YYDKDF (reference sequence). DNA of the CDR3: TGTGCCACCAAAGCAGAGTTCAGCTTCAAAGAGACCCAGTACTTC. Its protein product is CATKAEFSFKETQYF.

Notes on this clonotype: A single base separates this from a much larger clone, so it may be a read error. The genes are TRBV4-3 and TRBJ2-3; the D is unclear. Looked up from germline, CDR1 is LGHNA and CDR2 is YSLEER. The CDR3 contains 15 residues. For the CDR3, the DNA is TGCGCCGGCAGCCAAGATCGGCAGTTATCAGATACGCAGTATTTT. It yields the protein CAGSQDRQLSDTQYF.

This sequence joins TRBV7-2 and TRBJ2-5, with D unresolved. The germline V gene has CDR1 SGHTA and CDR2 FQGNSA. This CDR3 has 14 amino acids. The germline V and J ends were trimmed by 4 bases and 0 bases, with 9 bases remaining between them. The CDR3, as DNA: TGTGCCAGCAGCTCCGGCGTTGACCAAGAGACCCAGTACTTC. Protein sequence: CASSSGVDQETQYF.

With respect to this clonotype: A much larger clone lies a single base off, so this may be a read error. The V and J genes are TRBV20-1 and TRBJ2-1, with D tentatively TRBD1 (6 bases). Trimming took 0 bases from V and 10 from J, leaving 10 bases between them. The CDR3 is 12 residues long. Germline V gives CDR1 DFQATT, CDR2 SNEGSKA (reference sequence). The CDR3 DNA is TGCAGTGCTAGAGATCTAAGGGGGGAGCAGTTCTTC. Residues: CSARDLRGEQFF.

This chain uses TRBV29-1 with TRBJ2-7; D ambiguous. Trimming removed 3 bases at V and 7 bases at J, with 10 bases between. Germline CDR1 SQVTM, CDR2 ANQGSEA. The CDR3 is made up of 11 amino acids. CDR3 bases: TGCAGCGTTGAGGAGCGAGTAGAGCAGTACTTC. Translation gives CSVEERVEQYF.

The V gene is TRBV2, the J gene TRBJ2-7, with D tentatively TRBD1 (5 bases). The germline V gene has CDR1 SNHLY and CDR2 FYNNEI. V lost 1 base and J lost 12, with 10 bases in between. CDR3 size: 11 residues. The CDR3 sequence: CASSEGWGRYF. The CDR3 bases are TGTGCCAGCAGTGAAGGGTGGGGCAGGTACTTC.

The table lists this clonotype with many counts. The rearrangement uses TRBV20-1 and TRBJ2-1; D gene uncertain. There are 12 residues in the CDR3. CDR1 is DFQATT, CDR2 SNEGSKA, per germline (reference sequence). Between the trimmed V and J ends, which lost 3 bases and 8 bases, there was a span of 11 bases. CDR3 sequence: CSASQGYDEQFF. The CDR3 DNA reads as TGCAGTGCTAGTCAAGGTTACGATGAGCAGTTCTTC.

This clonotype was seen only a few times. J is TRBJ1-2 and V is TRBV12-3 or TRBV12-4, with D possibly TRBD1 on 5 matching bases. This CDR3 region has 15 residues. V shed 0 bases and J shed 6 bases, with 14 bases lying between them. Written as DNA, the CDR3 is TGTGCCAGCAGTTTAGCGCTACGGGGGAAACATGGCTACACCTTC. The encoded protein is CASSLALRGKHGYTF.

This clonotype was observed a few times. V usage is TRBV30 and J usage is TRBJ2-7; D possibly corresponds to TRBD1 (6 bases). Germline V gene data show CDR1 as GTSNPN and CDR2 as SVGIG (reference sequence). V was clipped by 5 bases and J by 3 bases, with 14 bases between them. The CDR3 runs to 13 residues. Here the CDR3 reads CAWDRDNSYEQYF. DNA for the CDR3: TGTGCCTGGGACCGGGACAACAGCTACGAGCAGTACTTC.

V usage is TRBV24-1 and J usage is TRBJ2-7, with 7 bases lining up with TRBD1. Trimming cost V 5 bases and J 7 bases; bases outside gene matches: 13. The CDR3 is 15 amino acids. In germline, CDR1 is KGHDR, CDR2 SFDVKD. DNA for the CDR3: TGTGCCACCAGTGGGGTCGGGACAGTCGACAATGAGCAGTACTTC. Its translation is CATSGVGTVDNEQYF.

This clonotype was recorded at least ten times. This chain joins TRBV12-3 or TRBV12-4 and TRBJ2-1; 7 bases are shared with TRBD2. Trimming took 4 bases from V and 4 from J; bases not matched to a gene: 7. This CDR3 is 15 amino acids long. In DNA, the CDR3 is TGTGCCAGCAGTTACGGACTAGGCCCGTACAATGAGCAGTTCTTC. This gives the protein CASSYGLGPYNEQFF.

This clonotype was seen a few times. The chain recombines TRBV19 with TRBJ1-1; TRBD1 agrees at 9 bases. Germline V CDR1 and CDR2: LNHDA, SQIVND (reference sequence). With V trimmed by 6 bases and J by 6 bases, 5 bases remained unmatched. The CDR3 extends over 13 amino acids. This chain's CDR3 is CASRLGQGPEAFF. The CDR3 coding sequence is TGTGCCAGTAGACTGGGACAGGGCCCTGAAGCTTTCTTT.

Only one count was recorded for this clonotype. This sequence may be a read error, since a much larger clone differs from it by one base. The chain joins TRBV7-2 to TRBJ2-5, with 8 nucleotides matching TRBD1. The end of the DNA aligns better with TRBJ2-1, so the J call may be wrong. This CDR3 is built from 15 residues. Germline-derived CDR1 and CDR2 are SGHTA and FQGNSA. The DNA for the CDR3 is TGTGCCAGCACTGCGGGACAGGCTATCCAAGAGACCCAGTTCTTC. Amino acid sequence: CASTAGQAIQETQFF.

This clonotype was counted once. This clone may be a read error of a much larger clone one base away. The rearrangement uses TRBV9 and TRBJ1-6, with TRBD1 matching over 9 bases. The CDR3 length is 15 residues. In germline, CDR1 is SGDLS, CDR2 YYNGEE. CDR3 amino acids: CAGSERDRVNSPLHF. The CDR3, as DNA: TGTGCCGGCAGCGAGCGGGACAGGGTTAATTCACCCCTCCACTTT.

CDR3 DNA sequence: TGTGCCAGCAGCTTGGCGTGGAGCTCCTACAATGAGCAGTTCTTC. Translated: CASSLAWSSYNEQFF. The rearrangement joins TRBV7-8 to TRBJ2-1; D is ambiguous. The CDR3 covers 15 residues. Germline values: CDR1 SGHVS, CDR2 FQNEAQ. V was cut by 3 bases and J by 0 bases, with 9 bases left in between.

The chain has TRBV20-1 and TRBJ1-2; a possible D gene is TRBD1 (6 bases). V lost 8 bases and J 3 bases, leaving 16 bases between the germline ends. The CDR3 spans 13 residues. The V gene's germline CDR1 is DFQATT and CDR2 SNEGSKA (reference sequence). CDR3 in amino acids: CSTFRGAYYGYTF. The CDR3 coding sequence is TGCAGTACATTCAGGGGCGCTTACTATGGCTACACCTTC.

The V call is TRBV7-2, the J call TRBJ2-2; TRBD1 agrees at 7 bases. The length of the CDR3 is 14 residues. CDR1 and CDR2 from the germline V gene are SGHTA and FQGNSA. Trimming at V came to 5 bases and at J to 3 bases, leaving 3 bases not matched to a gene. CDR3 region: CASSIQGHTGELFF. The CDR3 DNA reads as TGTGCCAGCAGCATACAGGGGCACACCGGGGAGCTGTTTTTT.